These 2 T cell receptor beta chains share one sample of origin, sequenced in a study of blood T cell repertoires in COVID-19. The table came from immunoSEQ multiplex PCR; TCRdb's copy has only in-frame clones and leaves some out. The table lists a few hundred thousand clones, about 88% of them singletons, with 15% to 20% in the top ten. Sequencing was performed on peripheral blood. These receptors all stem from a man in his fifties with COVID-19, enrolled during active disease.

The chain recombines TRBV25-1 with TRBJ2-2; D is possibly TRBD1 (5 bases). CDR1 MGHDK and CDR2 SYGVNS come from the germline V gene. The CDR3 is 15 residues long. V was cut by 3 bases and J by 7 bases, with 15 bases left in between. CDR3 DNA: TGTGCCAGCAGTGATTCAAAAAAGGGGATCGGGGAGCTGTTTTTT. It codes for CASSDSKKGIGELFF.

The J gene is TRBJ1-1, the V gene TRBV19; D gene unclear. V gave up 2 bases and J gave up 3 bases, with 7 bases separating them. This CDR3 is built from 13 residues. The germline CDR1 and CDR2 sequences are LNHDA and SQIVND (reference sequence). The CDR3 sequence: CASSIFGHTEAFF. CDR3 sequence (DNA): TGTGCCAGTAGTATATTTGGCCACACTGAAGCTTTCTTT.